Listed below are T cell receptor beta chains from one sample, sequenced in a study of blood T cell repertoires in COVID-19. Clones were read by immunoSEQ multiplex PCR, and TCRdb kept only the in-frame ones, dropping some. Here the sample spans 55,000 to 65,000 clones, 81% being singletons. Input material: peripheral blood. Source of these receptors: a man aged 55 to 70 with COVID-19, enrolled during active disease. Each CDR3 is given with its conserved first and last residue. The D gene is left open where the match is weak. Some rows have no size entry. The others give once, few or many, or a class for an expanded clone.

V gene,D gene,clone size,J gene,CDR3 protein,CDR3 DNA
TRBV7-2,NA,NA,TRBJ1-6,CASSRAGVEGSPLHF,TGTGCCAGCAGCCGCGCGGGCGTTGAGGGTTCACCCCTCCACTTT
TRBV6-5,TRBD2,NA,TRBJ2-5,CASGKTSGGLETQYF,TGTGCCAGCGGGAAGACTAGCGGGGGCCTGGAGACCCAGTACTTC
TRBV9,TRBD2,NA,TRBJ2-3,CASNLSGGPTDTQYF,TGTGCCAGCAACCTAAGCGGGGGGCCCACAGATACGCAGTATTTT
TRBV5-6,TRBD1,once,TRBJ2-3,CASSSLMTGASTDTQYF,TGTGCCAGCAGCTCGCTGATGACAGGGGCTAGCACAGATACGCAGTATTTT
TRBV9,NA,once,TRBJ1-3,CASSQANGGTHGNTIYF,TGTGCCAGCAGCCAGGCAAATGGGGGGACGCATGGAAACACCATATATTTT
TRBV2,TRBD1,NA,TRBJ2-5,CASSERGLRTGPTEDF,TGTGCCAGCAGTGAAAGGGGTCTTCGGACAGGGCCTACCGAGGACTTC
TRBV7-2,NA,NA,TRBJ2-1,CASSLARTYNEQFF,TGTGCCAGCAGCTTAGCGAGGACCTACAATGAGCAGTTCTTC
TRBV3-1/TRBV3-2,NA,once,TRBJ2-1,CASSQERGYNEQFF,TGTGCCAGCAGCCAAGAGCGGGGTTACAATGAGCAGTTCTTC
TRBV5-1,TRBD1,NA,TRBJ1-2,CASSPYSGTGRGYTF,TGCGCCAGCAGCCCGTATTCCGGGACAGGGCGTGGCTACACCTTC
TRBV29-1,TRBD1,NA,TRBJ1-2,CSERTGDGYTF,TGCAGCGAACGGACAGGGGATGGCTACACCTTC
TRBV19,TRBD2,once,TRBJ2-1,CASSIGLAQNSYNEQFF,TGTGCCAGTAGTATAGGACTAGCCCAGAACTCCTACAATGAGCAGTTCTTC
TRBV5-6,NA,NA,TRBJ1-1,CASSLHGLMNTEAFF,TGTGCCAGCAGCTTACACGGACTGATGAACACTGAAGCTTTCTTT
TRBV9,TRBD2,NA,TRBJ2-5,CASSTSTAGEEVGETQYF,TGTGCCAGCAGCACCTCTACAGCGGGAGAAGAAGTAGGAGAGACCCAGTACTTC
TRBV11-2,TRBD2,NA,TRBJ2-1,CASSLDASGYNEQFF,TGTGCCAGCAGCTTGGATGCTAGCGGTTACAATGAGCAGTTCTTC
TRBV14,TRBD1,NA,TRBJ2-2,CASSLQGNGELFF,TGTGCCAGCAGCTTACAGGGGAACGGGGAGCTGTTTTTT
TRBV5-4,NA,few,TRBJ1-2,CASSLVERANYGYTF,TGTGCCAGCAGCTTGGTCGAGAGAGCTAACTATGGCTACACCTTC
TRBV5-1,TRBD2,NA,TRBJ2-5,CASTLSGRDQETQYF,TGCGCCAGCACCCTTTCAGGGAGGGACCAAGAGACCCAGTACTTC
TRBV7-3,NA,NA,TRBJ2-1,CASSLDRKNEQFF,TGTGCCAGCAGCTTGGACAGAAAAAATGAGCAGTTCTTC
TRBV5-6,NA,NA,TRBJ2-3,CASSTDVPGNRADTQYF,TGTGCCAGCAGCACCGATGTGCCAGGGAATCGAGCAGATACGCAGTATTTT
TRBV29-1,TRBD1,NA,TRBJ1-3,CSVRQGFGNTIYF,TGCAGCGTTCGACAGGGGTTCGGAAACACCATATATTTT
TRBV12-3/TRBV12-4,NA,NA,TRBJ1-2,CASSPDSNYGYTF,TGTGCCAGCAGCCCGGACAGTAACTATGGCTACACCTTC
TRBV6-2/TRBV6-3,NA,NA,TRBJ1-2,CASSYTGMPYTF,TGTGCCAGCAGTTACACAGGAATGCCCTACACCTTC
TRBV7-3,TRBD2,NA,TRBJ2-1,CASSLRAGGPADEQFF,TGTGCCAGCAGCTTACGAGCGGGAGGGCCTGCTGATGAGCAGTTCTTC
TRBV6-5,NA,NA,TRBJ2-1,CASSSQGSSPEQFF,TGTGCCAGCAGTTCACAGGGCTCTTCCCCAGAGCAGTTCTTC
TRBV19,NA,NA,TRBJ2-2,CASSIRGTGELFF,TGTGCCAGTAGTATAAGGGGAACCGGGGAGCTGTTTTTT
TRBV9,NA,NA,TRBJ2-1,CASSGTSNEQFF,TGTGCCAGCAGCGGCACTAGCAATGAGCAGTTCTTC
TRBV9,NA,NA,TRBJ1-1,CASSVEGNTEAFF,TGTGCCAGCAGCGTCGAGGGGAACACTGAAGCTTTCTTT
TRBV6-5,NA,NA,TRBJ2-1,CASSSRNEQFF,TGTGCCAGCAGTTCTCGCAATGAGCAGTTCTTC
TRBV12-3/TRBV12-4,NA,NA,TRBJ1-1,CASSFATAEAFF,TGTGCCAGCAGTTTCGCAACGGCTGAAGCTTTCTTT
TRBV25-1,TRBD2,NA,TRBJ2-7,CASRPRGGSTYEQYF,TGTGCCAGCAGACCCCGGGGGGGGTCAACCTACGAGCAGTACTTC
TRBV11-2,NA,NA,TRBJ2-7,CASSYREGYEQYF,TGTGCCAGCAGCTACAGGGAGGGCTACGAGCAGTACTTC
TRBV21-1,NA,once,TRBJ2-2,CASTQARPSRGPTGELFF,TGTGCCAGCACCCAAGCCCGTCCCTCCAGGGGTCCCACCGGGGAGCTGTTTTTT
TRBV6-4,NA,NA,TRBJ1-5,CASSVVTGGPQHF,TGTGCCAGCAGTGTCGTGACCGGGGGGCCCCAGCATTTT
TRBV18,TRBD1,NA,TRBJ1-5,CASSLTGGSNQPQHF,TGTGCCAGCTCACTCACAGGGGGCAGCAATCAGCCCCAGCATTTT
TRBV21-1,NA,few,TRBJ2-1,CASSMQGAQFF,TGTGCCAGCAGCATGCAGGGGGCACAGTTCTTC
TRBV7-8,NA,once,TRBJ2-7,CASSLDRVKMNF,TGTGCCAGCAGCTTAGACAGGGTAAAGATGAACTTC
TRBV4-1,NA,NA,TRBJ1-2,CASSQDPSYGYTF,TGCGCCAGCAGCCAAGATCCGAGCTATGGCTACACCTTC
TRBV13,NA,NA,TRBJ1-1,CASSPSELNTEAFF,TGTGCCAGCAGCCCAAGCGAGCTGAACACTGAAGCTTTCTTT
TRBV13,TRBD1,few,TRBJ2-7,CASRHTGGNEQYF,TGTGCCAGCAGACATACAGGGGGAAACGAGCAGTACTTC
TRBV5-5,NA,NA,TRBJ1-3,CASSFTMQGRGNTIYF,TGTGCCAGCAGCTTTACGATGCAGGGGAGAGGAAACACCATATATTTT
TRBV6-1,TRBD1,NA,TRBJ1-5,CASSERTGGRNQPQHF,TGTGCCAGCAGTGAAAGGACAGGGGGGCGCAATCAGCCCCAGCATTTT
TRBV7-2,TRBD2,once,TRBJ2-7,CASSWGLAGGEQYF,TGTGCCAGCAGCTGGGGACTAGCGGGAGGGGAGCAGTACTTC
TRBV3-1/TRBV3-2,NA,NA,TRBJ1-2,CASSQADSNYGYTF,TGTGCCAGCAGCCAAGCCGACAGTAACTATGGCTACACCTTC